These 21 T cell receptor beta chains share one sample of origin, sequenced in a study of post-analysis software for immune sequencing data. General study findings and limits: Five or six TRBV segments, including TRBV5-6, TRBV5-1 and TRBV20-1, were more frequent in patients than controls.

These TCRs are of unknown antigen specificity. cDNA libraries for TCR beta contained unique molecular identifiers. TCRdb independently ran MiXCR on the PCR reads; one entry per CDR3 protein. This repertoire shows some 800,000 distinct CDR3 sequences, approximately 44% found once; its top ten account for 4% to 5%. The material sequenced was blood. Every receptor here comes from a girl aged 10 to 17 with multiple sclerosis.

The chain carries TRBV15 and TRBJ2-1, with D possibly matching TRBD2 (6 bases). This CDR3 is built from 14 residues. Germline assignment: CDR1 LNHNV and CDR2 YYDKDF (reference sequence). Trimming took 8 bases from V and 7 from J, leaving 18 bases between them. The CDR3 bases are TGTGCCACCGCGGGACTTACCTTTAGTAATGAGCAGTTCTTC. Its protein product is CATAGLTFSNEQFF.

The chain employs TRBV5-1 and TRBJ2-7, with TRBD2 identical over 7 bases. This CDR3 contains 16 residues. The trim removed 0 bases at V and 0 bases at J, leaving 6 bases unmatched. Germline V gene data show CDR1 as SGHRS and CDR2 as YFSETQ. The CDR3 sequence is CASSLVERDLSYEQYF. In DNA, the CDR3 is TGCGCCAGCAGCTTGGTTGAGCGGGACCTCTCCTACGAGCAGTACTTC.

This clonotype appeared a few times. CDR3 nucleotide sequence: TGTGCCAGTAGGGGGTGGCGACAGGGATACTATCAGCCCCAGCATTTT. Translated, it gives CASRGWRQGYYQPQHF. The gene calls are TRBV19 and TRBJ1-5, with 7 bases aligning to TRBD1. The CDR3 runs 16 residues. The germline V gene encodes CDR1 LNHDA and CDR2 SQIVND (reference sequence). The V gene end was trimmed by 6 bases and the J gene end by 5 bases; junction bases not matched to a gene: 13. Full variable domain (rest looked up from reference TRBV19 and TRBJ1-5): DGGITQSPKYLFRKEGQNVTLSCEQNLNHDAMYWYRQDPGQGLRLIYYSQIVNDFQKGDIAEGYSVSREKKESFPLTVTSAQKNPTAFYLCASRGWRQGYYQPQHFGDGTRLSIL.

This clonotype was seen more than once but under ten times. The chain uses TRBV20-1 and TRBJ1-2; 9 positions match TRBD1. Germline trimming cut 0 bases from V and 5 bases from J; bases unmatched to any gene: 4. The germline V gene encodes CDR1 DFQATT and CDR2 SNEGSKA (reference sequence). The CDR3 extends over 14 amino acids. This chain's CDR3 is CSARDWTGAYGYTF. The DNA of the CDR3 is TGCAGTGCTAGAGATTGGACAGGGGCTTATGGCTACACCTTC.

V and J are TRBV12-3 or TRBV12-4 and TRBJ2-7; TRBD1 matches 7 bases. This CDR3 region has 14 residues. V lost 6 bases and J lost 3; bases outside the gene matches: 8. CDR3 residues: CASSPTGNRYEQYF. CDR3 nucleotides: TGTGCCAGCAGCCCGACAGGGAACCGCTACGAGCAGTACTTC.

The chain couples TRBV15 to TRBJ2-7; 8 bases agree with TRBD2. This CDR3 contains 16 residues. Unmatched junction bases numbered 9, after V lost 1 base and J lost 4 bases. Germline CDR1 reads LNHNV; CDR2 reads YYDKDF (reference sequence). The CDR3 nucleotides are TGTGCCACCAGCAGAGCCCCCAGCGGGAGATTGTACGAGCAGTACTTC. Protein sequence: CATSRAPSGRLYEQYF.

This clonotype turned up a few times. This rearrangement joins TRBV18 to TRBJ2-1; D not certain. V lost 3 bases to trimming and J lost 7 bases, with 7 bases between them. There are 12 residues in the CDR3. Germline CDR1 reads KGHSH; CDR2 reads LQKENI. CDR3: CASSPGRNEQFF. The CDR3 DNA reads as TGTGCCAGCTCACCGGGCCGGAATGAGCAGTTCTTC.

This chain connects TRBV12-3 or TRBV12-4 to TRBJ1-2, with 7 bases matching TRBD1. V shed 4 bases, J shed 5 bases, and the junction held 19 bases outside the gene matches. CDR3 length: 18 residues. The CDR3 coding sequence is TGTGCCAGCAGTTCCGGGGCGAGACAGGGAAATCGACGGTATGGCTACACCTTC. Protein: CASSSGARQGNRRYGYTF.

The V gene is TRBV18, the J gene TRBJ1-1; 7 nucleotides match TRBD1. Germline CDR1 reads KGHSH; CDR2 reads LQKENI. Trimming took 5 bases from V and 0 from J; bases not matched to a gene: 12. This CDR3 spans 17 amino acids. CDR3 nucleotides: TGTGCCAGCTCAAAATATGAGGACAGGCCCTTGAACACTGAAGCTTTCTTT. Translated: CASSKYEDRPLNTEAFF.

CDR3 region: CASSQDGTSGLFTDTQYF. CDR3 bases: TGCGCCAGCAGCCAAGATGGAACTAGCGGCCTCTTCACAGATACGCAGTATTTT. The chain employs TRBV4-1 and TRBJ2-3, with 8 bases fitting TRBD2. The CDR3 covers 18 residues. Trimming removed 0 bases from V and 2 bases from J; junction bases left unmatched: 10. Germline values: CDR1 MGHRA, CDR2 YSYEKL.

V usage is TRBV29-1 and J usage is TRBJ2-3; 8 nucleotides align to TRBD2. This CDR3 contains 13 residues. Germline CDR1 and CDR2: SQVTM and ANQGSEA. V dropped 3 bases and J dropped 5; count of bases not matched to a gene: 4. CDR3 amino acids: CSVDFLAGDTQYF. The CDR3 nucleotides are TGCAGCGTTGACTTCCTAGCGGGAGATACGCAGTATTTT.

This chain joins TRBV4-2 and TRBJ1-5; D might be TRBD1 (6 bases). The CDR3 has 14 amino acids. The V end lost 3 bases, the J end lost 3 bases, and 9 bases lay between the germline ends. From germline, CDR1 is LGHNA and CDR2 YNFKEQ. The chain's CDR3 is CASSHGDNNQPQHF. The CDR3 region has the DNA TGTGCCAGCAGCCACGGGGACAACAATCAGCCCCAGCATTTT.

The V gene is TRBV12-3 or TRBV12-4, the J gene TRBJ1-1; 11 nucleotides agree with TRBD1. The junction had 10 bases not matched to a gene; V was cut back by 6 bases and J by 4 bases. There are 16 residues in the CDR3. The CDR3 region is CASRGGTGGSGTEAFF. In DNA, the CDR3 is TGTGCCAGCAGAGGGGGGACAGGGGGATCGGGCACTGAAGCTTTCTTT.

This chain links TRBV20-1 with TRBJ2-7, with TRBD2 matching over 9 bases. The CDR3 extends over 14 amino acids. Trimming at V came to 5 bases and at J to 4 bases, leaving 9 bases not matched to a gene. Germline assignment: CDR1 DFQATT and CDR2 SNEGSKA (reference sequence). The CDR3 sequence: CSAPSASGTYEQYF. The CDR3 nucleotides are TGCAGTGCTCCTTCGGCTAGCGGGACTTACGAGCAGTACTTC.

The rearrangement links TRBV20-1 to TRBJ2-7; D remains unclear. The DNA end favors TRBJ2-5, so the J call may be wrong. The CDR3 has 13 amino acids. From germline, CDR1 is DFQATT and CDR2 SNEGSKA (reference sequence). CDR3: CSASQVVSETQYF. CDR3 sequence (DNA): TGCAGTGCTAGTCAGGTAGTCTCGGAGACCCAGTACTTC.

The chain uses TRBV5-1 and TRBJ1-1; a weak D match, TRBD1 (5 bases). V was cut by 0 bases and J by 0 bases, with 9 bases left in between. The germline CDR1 and CDR2 sequences are SGHRS and YFSETQ. The CDR3 has 15 residues. The CDR3 here is CASSLASGLNTEAFF. The DNA of the CDR3 is TGCGCCAGCAGCTTGGCCTCAGGGCTGAACACTGAAGCTTTCTTT.

The chain has TRBV7-2 and TRBJ1-5; tentative D call: TRBD1 (5 bases). The CDR3 extends over 13 amino acids. Trimming shortened V by 4 bases and J by 4 bases, and 8 bases separated the two germline ends. The germline CDR1 and CDR2 sequences are SGHTA and FQGNSA. CDR3 residues: CASSWGLNQPQHF. CDR3 nucleotides: TGTGCCAGCAGCTGGGGACTGAATCAGCCCCAGCATTTT.

The CDR3 loop is CSAKGTSGDFSGYEQYF. The CDR3 region has the DNA TGCAGTGCTAAAGGGACTAGCGGAGACTTTAGTGGGTACGAGCAGTACTTC. The chain joins TRBV20-1 to TRBJ2-7, with 11 bases that match TRBD2. V lost 4 bases to trimming and J lost 4 bases; unmatched junction nucleotides: 15. The CDR3 is 17 amino acids. CDR1 DFQATT and CDR2 SNEGSKA come from the germline V gene (reference sequence).

The chain employs TRBV6-6 and TRBJ2-5; D gene ambiguous. This CDR3 has 12 residues. V dropped 8 bases and J dropped 1 base, with 8 bases sitting between them. Germline V gene sequence: CDR1 MNHNY, CDR2 SVGAGI (reference sequence). DNA of the CDR3: TGTGCCAGCGGGGAAACCCAAGAGACCCAGTACTTC. The encoded protein is CASGETQETQYF.

V gene TRBV6-6 combines with J gene TRBJ1-2; possibly TRBD1 for D (6 bases). CDR1 and CDR2 (germline): MNHNY, SVGAGI (reference sequence). Trimming cost V 5 bases and J 4 bases, with 11 bases left between them. The CDR3 spans 13 residues. This CDR3 reads CASSDRSGYGYTF. DNA for the CDR3: TGTGCCAGCAGTGACAGGTCGGGCTATGGCTACACCTTC.

The chain recombines TRBV6-2 or TRBV6-3 with TRBJ2-7; TRBD2 matches 15 bases. The J segment lost 4 bases and the V segment lost 6 bases, leaving 13 bases of the junction unmatched. The CDR3 loop spans 18 amino acids. Germline V gene data show CDR1 as MNHEY and CDR2 as SVGEGT. The CDR3 nucleotides are TGTGCCAGCAGCCTGACGGGACTAGCGGGAGGTCGGGTATACGAGCAGTACTTC. This sequence encodes CASSLTGLAGGRVYEQYF.